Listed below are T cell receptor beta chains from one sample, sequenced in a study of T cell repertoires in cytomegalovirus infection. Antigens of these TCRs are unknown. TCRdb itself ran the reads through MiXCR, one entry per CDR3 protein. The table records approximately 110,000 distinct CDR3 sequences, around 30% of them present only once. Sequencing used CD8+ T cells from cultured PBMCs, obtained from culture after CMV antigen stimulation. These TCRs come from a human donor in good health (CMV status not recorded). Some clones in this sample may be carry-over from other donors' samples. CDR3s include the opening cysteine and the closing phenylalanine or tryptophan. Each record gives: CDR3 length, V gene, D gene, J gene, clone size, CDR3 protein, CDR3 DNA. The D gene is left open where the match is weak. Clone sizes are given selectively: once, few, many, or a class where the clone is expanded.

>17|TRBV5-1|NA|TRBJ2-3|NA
CASSWESDRPSTDTQYF
TGCGCCAGCAGCTGGGAATCAGACAGACCTAGCACAGATACGCAGTATTTT
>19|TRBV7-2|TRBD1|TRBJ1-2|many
CASSPYPWGTGGDGYGYTF
TGTGCCAGCAGCCCCTACCCCTGGGGGACAGGGGGCGATGGCTATGGCTACACCTTC
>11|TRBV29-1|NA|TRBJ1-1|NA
CSVPGNTEAFF
TGCAGCGTTCCAGGAAACACTGAAGCTTTCTTT
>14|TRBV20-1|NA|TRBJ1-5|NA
CSAGRVSSNQPQHF
TGCAGTGCAGGTCGGGTTAGTAGCAATCAGCCCCAGCATTTT
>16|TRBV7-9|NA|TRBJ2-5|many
CASSPPAGTEAETQYF
TGTGCCAGCAGCCCCCCGGCGGGGACAGAAGCGGAGACCCAGTACTTC
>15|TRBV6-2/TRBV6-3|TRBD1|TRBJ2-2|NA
CASSSRTGFTGELFF
TGTGCCAGCAGTTCGAGGACAGGGTTCACCGGGGAGCTGTTTTTT
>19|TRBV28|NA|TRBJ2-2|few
CASSSSYRPPDTNTGELFF
TGTGCCAGCAGTTCATCATATCGTCCCCCGGACACGAACACCGGGGAGCTGTTTTTT
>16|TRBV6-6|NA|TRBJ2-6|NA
CASSYRSPLGANVLTF
TGTGCCAGCAGTTACCGCTCCCCGTTGGGGGCCAACGTCCTGACTTTC
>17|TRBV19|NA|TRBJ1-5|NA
CASKGNPAYPENQPQHF
TGTGCCAGTAAGGGGAATCCCGCTTACCCGGAGAATCAGCCCCAGCATTTT
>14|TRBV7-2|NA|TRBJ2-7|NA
CASSQGPYSYEQYF
TGTGCCAGCAGCCAGGGACCATACTCCTACGAGCAGTACTTC
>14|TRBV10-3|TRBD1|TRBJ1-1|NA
CAIRETGLGTEAFF
TGTGCCATCAGGGAGACAGGGCTCGGCACTGAAGCTTTCTTT
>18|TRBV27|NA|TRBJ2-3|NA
CASSLRSAGYEGTDTQYF
TGTGCCAGCAGTTTACGTAGCGCCGGGTACGAGGGCACAGATACGCAGTATTTT
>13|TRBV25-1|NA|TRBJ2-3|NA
CASSDYSVGTQYF
TGTGCCAGCAGTGACTACTCTGTGGGTACGCAGTATTTT
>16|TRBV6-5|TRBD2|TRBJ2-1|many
CASSYSTSGSYNEQFF
TGTGCCAGCAGTTACTCGACTAGCGGCTCCTACAATGAGCAGTTCTTC
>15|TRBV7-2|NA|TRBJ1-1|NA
CASSLGYPINTEAFF
TGTGCCAGCAGCTTAGGCTACCCAATAAACACTGAAGCTTTCTTT
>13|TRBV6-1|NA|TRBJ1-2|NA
CASSEDVEGPYTF
TGTGCCAGCAGTGAAGATGTCGAGGGGCCCTACACCTTC
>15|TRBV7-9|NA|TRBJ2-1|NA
CASSSTGRDYNEQFF
TGTGCCAGCAGCTCAACAGGGCGGGACTACAATGAGCAGTTCTTC
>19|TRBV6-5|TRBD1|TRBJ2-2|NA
CASSYSKGLDRGNTGELFF
TGTGCCAGCAGTTACTCGAAGGGCTTGGACAGGGGGAACACCGGGGAGCTGTTTTTT
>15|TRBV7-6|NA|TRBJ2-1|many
CASSPRGGGPDEQFF
TGTGCCAGCTCCCCGCGAGGTGGAGGCCCCGATGAGCAGTTCTTC
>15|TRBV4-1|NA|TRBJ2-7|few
CASSPGGQASYEQYF
TGCGCCAGCAGCCCGGGGGGACAGGCATCCTACGAGCAGTACTTC
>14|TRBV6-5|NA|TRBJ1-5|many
CASSYLGAGQPQHF
TGTGCCAGCAGTTACCTGGGGGCGGGACAGCCCCAGCATTTT
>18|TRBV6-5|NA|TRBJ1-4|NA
CASSYSIEVQGDNEKLFF
TGTGCCAGCAGTTACTCGATCGAGGTACAGGGAGATAATGAAAAACTGTTTTTT
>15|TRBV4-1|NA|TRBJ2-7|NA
CASSQVLGSPYEQYF
TGCGCCAGCAGCCAAGTCCTAGGATCCCCCTACGAGCAGTACTTC
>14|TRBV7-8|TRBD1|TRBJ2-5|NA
CASSLKQGGETQYF
TGTGCCAGCAGCTTAAAACAGGGGGGTGAGACCCAGTACTTC
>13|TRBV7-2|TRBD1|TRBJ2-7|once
CASSPGTGGGQYF
TGTGCCAGCAGCCCCGGGACAGGGGGCGGGCAGTACTTC
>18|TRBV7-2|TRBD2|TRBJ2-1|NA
CASSLGLAGGTSYNEQFF
TGTGCCAGCAGCTTGGGGCTAGCGGGGGGCACTTCCTACAATGAGCAGTTCTTC
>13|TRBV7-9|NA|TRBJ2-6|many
CASSPAGANVLTF
TGTGCCAGCAGCCCCGCTGGGGCCAACGTCCTGACTTTC
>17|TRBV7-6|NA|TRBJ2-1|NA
CASSTPEPVSSYNEQFF
TGTGCCAGCAGCACGCCCGAGCCAGTAAGCTCCTACAATGAGCAGTTCTTC
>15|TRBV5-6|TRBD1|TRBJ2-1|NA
CASSPTGNLDNEQFF
TGTGCCAGCAGCCCGACAGGGAATCTCGACAATGAGCAGTTCTTC
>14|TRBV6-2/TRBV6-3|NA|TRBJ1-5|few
CASSLQGVYQPQHF
TGTGCCAGCAGCCTCCAGGGTGTCTATCAGCCCCAGCATTTT
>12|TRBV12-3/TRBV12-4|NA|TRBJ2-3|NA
CASSPNDGTQYF
TGTGCCAGCAGTCCAAACGACGGTACGCAGTATTTT
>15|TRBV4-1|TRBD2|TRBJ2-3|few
CASSQWGTSADTQYF
TGCGCCAGCAGCCAATGGGGGACTAGCGCAGATACGCAGTATTTT
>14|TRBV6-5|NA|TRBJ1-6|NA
CASSNGGGNSPLHF
TGTGCCAGCTCCAACGGAGGGGGGAATTCACCCCTCCACTTT
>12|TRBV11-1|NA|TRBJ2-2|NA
CASSGDTGELFF
TGTGCCAGCAGCGGAGACACCGGGGAGCTGTTTTTT
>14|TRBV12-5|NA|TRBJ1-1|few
CASGLDLRRTEAFF
TGTGCTAGTGGTTTGGACCTACGTAGGACTGAAGCTTTCTTT
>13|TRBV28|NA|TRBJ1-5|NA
CASSFVLNQPQHF
TGTGCCAGCAGTTTCGTGTTAAATCAGCCCCAGCATTTT
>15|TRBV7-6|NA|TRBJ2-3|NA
CASSQGGLRTDTQYF
TGTGCCAGCAGCCAAGGTGGACTGCGCACAGATACGCAGTATTTT
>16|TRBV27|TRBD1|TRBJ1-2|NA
CASSLGTGGEGYGYTF
TGTGCCAGCAGTCTAGGGACAGGGGGAGAGGGCTATGGCTACACCTTC
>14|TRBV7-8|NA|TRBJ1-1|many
CASSLARLAREAFF
TGTGCCAGCAGCTTAGCCAGACTTGCTAGGGAAGCTTTCTTT
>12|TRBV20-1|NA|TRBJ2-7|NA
CSARDRTIEQYF
TGCAGTGCTAGAGATCGAACGATCGAGCAGTACTTC
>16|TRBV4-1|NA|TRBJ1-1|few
CASSRFPTETSTEAFF
TGCGCCAGCAGCCGTTTCCCGACTGAAACAAGCACTGAAGCTTTCTTT
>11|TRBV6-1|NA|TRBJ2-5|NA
CATEQGETQYF
TGTGCCACGGAACAGGGTGAGACCCAGTACTTC
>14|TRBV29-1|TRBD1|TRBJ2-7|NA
CSVETGENLSEQYF
TGCAGCGTTGAAACAGGGGAAAACCTGTCCGAGCAGTACTTC
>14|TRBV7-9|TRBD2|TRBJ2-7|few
CASSRGTSPHEQYF
TGTGCCAGCAGCCGAGGGACTAGCCCCCACGAGCAGTACTTC
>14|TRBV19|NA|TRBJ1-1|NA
CASSYLQGSTEAFF
TGTGCCAGTAGTTATTTACAGGGCTCCACTGAAGCTTTCTTT
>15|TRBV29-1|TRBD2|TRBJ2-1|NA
CSVPKTSGGAYEQFF
TGCAGCGTACCCAAGACTAGCGGGGGGGCCTATGAGCAGTTCTTC
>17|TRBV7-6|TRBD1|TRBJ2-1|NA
CASSSGAGTGSPNEQFF
TGTGCCAGCAGCTCGGGGGCCGGGACAGGGTCCCCCAATGAGCAGTTCTTC
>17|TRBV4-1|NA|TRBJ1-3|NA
CASSPTGRWYSGNTIYF
TGCGCCAGCAGCCCAACCGGCCGGTGGTACTCTGGAAACACCATATATTTT
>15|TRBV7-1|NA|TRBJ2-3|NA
CASSAPWGSTDTQYF
TGTGCCAGCAGTGCTCCGTGGGGCAGCACAGATACGCAGTATTTT
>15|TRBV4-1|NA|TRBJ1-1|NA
CASSQDPSRIADTFF
TGCGCCAGCAGCCAAGATCCGTCCCGGATAGCAGATACTTTCTTT